The 15 T cell receptor beta chains listed next were all sequenced from one sample in a study of graft-versus-host responses after intestinal transplantation. Assay used: immunoSEQ multiplex PCR; TCRdb lists only in-frame clones, some missing. Among about 830 clones listed, approximately 87% were seen once. Graft tissue was processed to release intraepithelial and lamina propria lymphocytes. The input for sequencing was ileum tissue, taken 22 days after intestinal transplant. The receptors derive from a human patient who received an intestinal transplant, so some T cells may come from the graft donor.

The CDR3 protein is CASSQALGFQETQYF. CDR3 in DNA: TGCGCCAGCAGCCAAGCACTGGGATTTCAAGAGACCCAGTACTTC. This chain connects TRBV4-3 to TRBJ2-5; D is unresolved. Germline CDR1 is LGHNA and CDR2 is YSLEER. V lost 1 base and J lost 2, with 11 bases in between. The CDR3 is 15 amino acids.

The rearrangement uses TRBV2 and TRBJ2-3, with 8 bases identical to TRBD2. From germline, CDR1 is SNHLY and CDR2 FYNNEI. Germline trimming cut 6 bases from V and 3 bases from J; bases unmatched to any gene: 8. The CDR3 totals 15 residues. CDR3 region: CASSKAGVVTDTQYF. The CDR3 bases are TGTGCCAGCAGCAAAGCGGGAGTCGTGACAGATACGCAGTATTTT.

A note on this clone: This sample also contains other DNA sequences that code for the same CDR3. The V call is TRBV18, the J call TRBJ1-1; D is unresolved. The CDR3 runs 17 residues. Trimming took 6 bases from V and 3 from J, leaving 23 bases between them. Germline CDR1 reads KGHSH; CDR2 reads LQKENI. The CDR3 DNA is TGTGCCAGCTCTGAAGTTATGCGACACTTTGTCGACACTGAAGCTTTCTTT. Its translation: CASSEVMRHFVDTEAFF.

The V call is TRBV7-9, the J call TRBJ2-3; possible D gene TRBD1, 7 bases. The germline CDR1 and CDR2 sequences are SEHNR and FQNEAQ (reference sequence). This CDR3 is 12 amino acids long. Trimming left V 8 bases short and J 5 bases short, with 11 bases between. The CDR3 DNA is TGTGCCAGCGGGCAGGGGGGAGATACGCAGTATTTT. Translating gives CASGQGGDTQYF.

This chain uses TRBV12-5 with TRBJ2-1; 11 nucleotides match TRBD2. The CDR3 totals 15 residues. The junction had 5 bases not matched to a gene; V was cut back by 5 bases and J by 5 bases. Germline values: CDR1 LGHNT, CDR2 FRNRAP. The CDR3 here is CASGRTSGLDNEQFF. The CDR3, as DNA: TGTGCTAGTGGTCGGACTAGCGGGCTCGACAATGAGCAGTTCTTC. The entire variable domain, with the rest obtained from reference TRBV12-5 and TRBJ2-1, is as follows: DARVTQTPRHKVTEMGQEVTMRCQPILGHNTVFWYRQTMMQGLELLAYFRNRAPLDDSGMPKDRFSAEMPDATLATLKIQPSEPRDSAVYFCASGRTSGLDNEQFFGPGTRLTVL.

V gene TRBV28 combines with J gene TRBJ2-7; possibly TRBD2 for D (5 bases). V lost 5 bases and J 4 bases, leaving 9 bases between the germline ends. Germline CDR1 reads MDHEN; CDR2 reads SYDVKM. The CDR3 runs 12 residues. The CDR3: CASSTRGYEQYF. CDR3 bases: TGTGCCAGCAGTACCCGCGGGTACGAGCAGTACTTC. The full variable domain, in which reference TRBV28 and TRBJ2-7 provide the parts outside the CDR3, is DVKVTQSSRYLVKRTGEKVFLECVQDMDHENMFWYRQDPGLGLRLIYFSYDVKMKEKGDIPEGYSVSREKKERFSLILESASTNQTSMYLCASSTRGYEQYFGPGTRLTVT.

V is TRBV2 and J is TRBJ1-2; a weak D match, TRBD1 (6 bases). Germline V gives CDR1 SNHLY, CDR2 FYNNEI. The CDR3 has 14 amino acids. Trimming stripped 11 bases from V and 3 bases from J, with 19 bases between. CDR3 loop: CAGPPRGGHYGYTF. The DNA for the CDR3 is TGTGCCGGACCCCCAAGAGGGGGGCACTATGGCTACACCTTC.

The chain employs TRBV6-1 and TRBJ2-7; D may correspond to TRBD1 or TRBD2 (5 bases each). V lost 6 bases, J lost 0 bases, and 9 bases lay in between. Germline V gives CDR1 MNHNS, CDR2 SASEGT. The CDR3 is 13 amino acids. This CDR3 reads CASSPGSSYEQYF. The CDR3, as DNA: TGTGCCAGCAGCCCAGGGAGCTCCTACGAGCAGTACTTC.

The chain couples TRBV19 to TRBJ2-7; the match to TRBD1 covers 7 bases. Trimming cost V 5 bases and J 0 bases; bases outside gene matches: 7. The CDR3 covers 15 residues. Germline CDR1 reads LNHDA; CDR2 reads SQIVND (reference sequence). CDR3 in amino acids: CASSPTDRVSYEQYF. The DNA for the CDR3 is TGTGCCAGTAGTCCAACAGACAGGGTCTCCTACGAGCAGTACTTC.

V usage is TRBV5-1 and J usage is TRBJ2-3; possibly TRBD2 for D (6 bases). V was shortened by 1 base and J by 2 bases, with 8 bases between the two germline ends. Germline V gene data show CDR1 as SGHRS and CDR2 as YFSETQ. This CDR3 has 14 amino acids. CDR3: CASSLWGDTDTQYF. The CDR3 nucleotides are TGCGCCAGCAGCTTGTGGGGGGACACAGATACGCAGTATTTT.

The CDR3 here is CASSELNRAADTIYF. The CDR3 DNA sequence: TGTGCCAGCAGTGAACTCAACAGGGCAGCGGACACCATATATTTT. V gene TRBV6-1 combines with J gene TRBJ1-3; possible D gene TRBD1, 6 bases. V shed 2 bases and J shed 8 bases, with 16 bases lying between them. The CDR3 is 15 residues long. Germline CDR1 is MNHNS and CDR2 is SASEGT.

The chain has TRBV13 and TRBJ2-1, with 11 bases matching TRBD2. CDR3 length equals 16 residues. V lost 2 bases to trimming and J lost 7 bases; unmatched junction nucleotides: 7. Germline V gene sequence: CDR1 PRHDT, CDR2 FYEKMQ (reference sequence). As DNA, the CDR3 is TGTGCCAGCAGCTTACTAGCGGGAGGAGGAGGAAATGAGCAGTTCTTC. Translating it yields CASSLLAGGGGNEQFF.

This sequence joins TRBV10-3 and TRBJ2-5; D unresolved. This CDR3 is 12 amino acids long. V gave up 4 bases and J gave up 7 bases, with 10 bases separating them. Germline CDR1 ENHRY, CDR2 SYGVKD. For the CDR3, the DNA is TGTGCCATCAGTGCGGCGCAATCGACCCAGTACTTC. Translated, it gives CAISAAQSTQYF.

The table lists this clone with a count of one. This rearrangement joins TRBV7-9 to TRBJ2-1, with no clear D. V lost 2 bases and J lost 2, with 10 bases in between. The CDR3 covers 15 residues. Looked up from germline, CDR1 is SEHNR and CDR2 is FQNEAQ (reference sequence). CDR3 coding DNA: TGTGCCAGCAGCTTACTACCAGCGCCCTACAATGAGCAGTTCTTC. It yields the protein CASSLLPAPYNEQFF. The full variable domain, its missing parts supplied by reference TRBV7-9 and TRBJ2-1, is DTGVSQNPRHKITKRGQNVTFRCDPISEHNRLYWYRQTLGQGPEFLTYFQNEAQLEKSRLLSDRFSAERPKGSFSTLEIQRTEQGDSAMYLCASSLLPAPYNEQFFGPGTRLTVL.

The chain combines TRBV27 with TRBJ1-1; D is undetermined. Trimming left V 3 bases short and J 4 bases short, with 9 bases between. The CDR3 length is 13 residues. Germline V CDR1 and CDR2: MNHEY, SMNVEV (reference sequence). The CDR3 coding sequence is TGTGCCAGCAGTTTTCAGCCGGTCACTGAAGCTTTCTTT. It is translated as CASSFQPVTEAFF.